This T cell receptor (beta chain) was profiled in a study of blood T cells in healthy people across ages (dated by TCRdb to between 2015 and 2017). With regard to the full study: In model experiments, template switching captured about one uniquely barcoded TCR beta cDNA molecule for every two T cells. Age-related changes in TCR beta repertoire diversity were measured in the study by deep sequencing normalized with unique cDNA molecular identifiers. For two donors (one aged 18 to 30 and one aged 80 or older), the study analyzed two additional independent replicas of 1 million unique cDNA reads from the same blood draw. Donors were grouped into four age groups: young (average approximately 16 years), middle-aged (approximately 41), aged (around 66) and long-lived (less than 85). Donors of different ages were randomly distributed across sequencing lanes to avoid experimental bias. Paper-wide results and their limitations: A strong correlation was found between observed TCR beta diversity and the percentage of naive T cells measured by flow cytometry. Since profiling was done on bulk unsorted PBMCs, naive and antigen-experienced compartments could not be conclusively compared. Estimates of total diversity based on one million sequenced T cells were regarded as lower bounds and as underestimates. The long-lived group showed more naive CD4+ T cells, fewer expanded clones and increased TCR diversity than the aged group, suggesting age selection. Donor CMV infection status was unknown, potentially confounding age-related changes in expanded clonotypes. As age increased, observed TCR beta diversity per million T cells dropped in a roughly linear way, and a significant reduction was already evident by age 40.

From the cysteine up to the phenylalanine, the CDR3 has a length of 19 residues. The DNA shown is the 57-base CDR3, in frame from base 1. The germline V gene supplies CDR1 MGHRA and CDR2 YSYEKL. The V and J ends are trimmed by 0 bases and 0 bases, leaving 21 bases between them. This clonotype was seen only a few times. Its antigen target is currently unknown. No per-base quality is available; no much larger clone lies one base away. The library was generated by 5' RACE. Sequencing took place on an Illumina HiSeq 2500. A second PCR of about 6 to 11 cycles was run with a J-beta primer mix and a sample-barcoded 5' primer. A template-switch 5' adaptor carrying 12 random nucleotides introduced a unique molecular identifier onto each TCR beta cDNA molecule. Each sample yielded at least 2.5 million CDR3-containing paired-end reads. All of the RNA was converted into first-strand cDNA using the Mint cDNA synthesis kit, with a TRBC-specific oligonucleotide serving as the primer. All cDNA was treated with uracil-DNA glycosylase and then went through a first 18-cycle PCR with the universal primers M1SS and BC2_uni_R. Per the source publication's procedure: Normalization of each sample was performed by random selection of 1 million high-quality reads, each carrying a distinct molecular identifier. Instead of being binned into consensus sequences, reads that shared molecular identifiers were thrown out. CDR3 identification, clonotype clustering and error correction used MiTCR with a Q25 quality threshold and the strictest error-elimination algorithm. A nonparametric unseen species model with Euler transformation was used to estimate lower-bound total TCR beta diversity. The public reads were run again by TCRdb, first through fastp at Q25 and then through MiXCR, and only productive beta chains were kept. Each CDR3 protein appears once, grouped with its most common genes and DNA. The V and J calls were not made by the authors but by TCRdb's processing. Recorded for this sample are some 800,000 distinct CDR3 sequences; roughly 44% of them occurred a single time. Roughly a fifth of the sample belongs to the ten largest clones.

Donors were approximately 42 systemically healthy Caucasian individuals from Russia aged roughly 6 to 90 years. Approximately 10 milliliters of peripheral blood were collected from each donor into EDTA-treated Vacutainer tubes. Ficoll-Paque density-gradient centrifugation was used to isolate PBMCs, with at least 7 million per sample. Total RNA was extracted from PBMCs with Trizol reagent, with at least 6 micrograms obtained per sample. For every donor, flow cytometry on a PBMC aliquot measured the percentage of naive CD45RAhigh/CD27high T cells. Sequencing input: blood. The clonotype comes from a man aged 55-75 years in good health. The chain was built from TRBV4-1 and TRBJ2-7; TRBD2 could be the D gene, as 6 bases match. The CDR3 protein is CASSQDLGPGDLSSYEQYF. The DNA is TGCGCCAGCAGCCAAGATCTGGGGCCGGGGGACTTGAGCTCCTACGAGCAGTACTTC.